This T cell receptor (beta chain) was recorded in a study of OX40 agonist ivuxolimab in advanced cancers. Clones were read by immunoSEQ multiplex PCR, and TCRdb kept only the in-frame ones, dropping some. The sample consists of around 90,000 clones, just under 90% of them appearing once. CDR3 length: 17 amino acids. Germline lookup yields CDR1 SGDLS and CDR2 YYNGEE. The V and J ends lost 0 bases and 6 bases, in that order; junction bases with no gene match: 7. The input for sequencing was CD4+ or CD8+ T cells sorted from blood, taken in a trial of the OX40 agonist ivuxolimab. The V gene is TRBV9, the J gene TRBJ1-4; 11 bases line up with TRBD1. This TCR came from an adult with an advanced solid tumor such as melanoma, head and neck, liver or kidney cancer. The CDR3 reads CASSVGGTGGIDEKLFF. CDR3 DNA sequence: TGTGCCAGCAGCGTAGGGGGGACAGGGGGAATCGATGAAAAACTGTTTTTT.